The rows below give T cell receptor beta chains drawn from one sample of a study of lymphopenia after photon versus proton radiotherapy. Clones were read by immunoSEQ multiplex PCR, and TCRdb kept only the in-frame ones, dropping some. The sample has more than 15,000 clones; approximately 90% are singletons. Source: peripheral blood, taken from a patient treated with photon-based radiotherapy. The receptors stem from a man aged 60-69 years with pancreatic cancer. Each CDR3 is given with its conserved first and last residue. The D gene is left open where the match is weak. A row's size may be missing; if present it is once, few, many or a size class.

j_gene | v_gene | d_gene | abundance | CDR3aa | CDR3nt
TRBJ2-5 | TRBV5-4 | TRBD1 | - | CASSSGTVQETQYF | TGTGCCAGCAGCTCCGGGACAGTACAAGAGACCCAGTACTTC
TRBJ1-1 | TRBV2 | - | - | CASSEDQAWGTEAFF | TGTGCCAGCAGTGAAGACCAGGCTTGGGGCACTGAAGCTTTCTTT
TRBJ2-3 | TRBV30 | TRBD2 | - | CAWNPLAGITDTQYF | TGTGCCTGGAACCCACTAGCGGGGATCACAGATACGCAGTATTTT
TRBJ1-1 | TRBV6-5 | - | - | CASSYSGGGTDEAFF | TGTGCCAGCAGTTACTCGGGTGGGGGGACCGATGAAGCTTTCTTT
TRBJ1-5 | TRBV19 | - | - | CASTLRWVSHGNQPQHF | TGTGCCAGTACCTTGAGGTGGGTTTCCCATGGCAATCAGCCCCAGCATTTT
TRBJ1-5 | TRBV6-5 | TRBD1 | - | CASSKDRSSNQPQHF | TGTGCCAGCAGTAAGGACAGGAGCAGCAATCAGCCCCAGCATTTT
TRBJ2-2 | TRBV19 | TRBD1 | - | CASIDRGRTGELFF | TGTGCCAGTATCGACAGGGGGAGAACCGGGGAGCTGTTTTTT
TRBJ1-6 | TRBV25-1 | TRBD1 | - | CASSHRGFDSPLHF | TGTGCCAGCAGTCACAGGGGCTTTGATTCACCCCTCCACTTT
TRBJ2-3 | TRBV4-2 | TRBD2 | - | CASSPGLAGGLSTDTQYF | TGTGCCAGCAGCCCGGGACTAGCGGGGGGGCTGTCAACAGATACGCAGTATTTT
TRBJ2-3 | TRBV7-2 | - | - | CASSLVRVQQGADTQYF | TGTGCCAGCAGCTTAGTAAGAGTCCAGCAGGGCGCAGATACGCAGTATTTT
TRBJ1-5 | TRBV6-1 | - | - | CASSEDPNQPQHF | TGTGCCAGCAGTGAAGACCCAAATCAGCCCCAGCATTTT
TRBJ2-1 | TRBV6-1 | - | - | CAITRRVFFQNEQFF | TGTGCCATCACGCGCAGGGTTTTTTTTCAGAATGAGCAGTTCTTC
TRBJ1-5 | TRBV5-1 | - | - | CASSLAPGASPQHF | TGCGCCAGCAGCTTGGCACCAGGGGCGTCGCCCCAGCATTTT
TRBJ2-5 | TRBV5-5 | - | - | CASSLVGQGYQETQYF | TGTGCCAGCAGCTTGGTGGGACAAGGGTACCAAGAGACCCAGTACTTC
TRBJ1-2 | TRBV30 | TRBD1 | - | CAWRETGRVGGYTF | TGTGCCTGGAGGGAGACAGGGCGCGTCGGCGGCTACACCTTC
TRBJ2-7 | TRBV5-4 | TRBD1 | - | CASSTRTGKDEGEQYF | TGTGCCAGCAGCACCAGGACAGGGAAGGACGAGGGCGAGCAGTACTTC
TRBJ1-2 | TRBV19 | TRBD1 | - | CASRRQGLNYGYTF | TGTGCCAGTAGAAGACAGGGCTTAAACTATGGCTACACCTTC
TRBJ2-3 | TRBV5-1 | TRBD2 | once | CASSWGTSGGTDTQYF | TGCGCCAGCAGCTGGGGGACTAGCGGGGGTACAGATACGCAGTATTTT
TRBJ1-5 | TRBV5-8 | - | - | CASSLGRDQPQHF | TGTGCCAGCAGCTTGGGTAGGGATCAGCCCCAGCATTTT
TRBJ2-2 | TRBV21-1 | - | - | CASSKKRKDREEAGELFF | TGTGCCAGCAGCAAAAAAAGGAAGGACAGGGAAGAGGCCGGGGAGCTGTTTTTT
TRBJ1-1 | TRBV5-1 | - | - | CASSLERAGAFF | TGCGCCAGCAGCTTGGAACGAGCCGGGGCTTTCTTT
TRBJ2-2 | TRBV5-5 | - | - | CASSPLAGNTGELFF | TGTGCCAGCAGCCCCCTGGCAGGGAACACCGGGGAGCTGTTTTTT
TRBJ1-2 | TRBV7-2 | - | - | CASSLDLNSHGYTF | TGTGCCAGCAGCTTAGATCTGAACAGTCATGGCTACACCTTC
TRBJ1-6 | TRBV5-1 | - | - | CASSLTPGTLDSPLHF | TGCGCCAGCAGCTTGACCCCCGGGACATTGGATTCACCCCTCCACTTT
TRBJ2-1 | TRBV5-6 | TRBD1 | - | CASSMTGSPGSGQFF | TGTGCCAGCAGCATGACAGGGTCCCCGGGTAGTGGGCAGTTCTTC
TRBJ1-2 | TRBV30 | - | - | CAWSVEGPANYGYTF | TGTGCCTGGAGTGTGGAGGGGCCCGCTAACTATGGCTACACCTTC
TRBJ2-3 | TRBV7-9 | TRBD1 | - | CASSPQGAADTQYF | TGTGCCAGCAGCCCCCAGGGGGCCGCAGATACGCAGTATTTT
TRBJ2-7 | TRBV5-1 | TRBD1 | once | CASSQGTGVYEQYF | TGCGCCAGCAGCCAAGGGACAGGGGTTTACGAGCAGTACTTC
TRBJ1-6 | TRBV7-3 | - | few | CASSLLGSPLHF | TGTGCCAGCAGCCTCCTGGGTTCACCCCTCCACTTT
TRBJ2-7 | TRBV7-2 | TRBD1 | - | CASSLRQGTGEQYF | TGTGCCAGCAGCTTGCGACAGGGAACAGGAGAGCAGTACTTC
TRBJ1-3 | TRBV15 | - | - | CATSGLGGLPGNTIYF | TGTGCCACCAGCGGTCTAGGAGGGCTACCTGGAAACACCATATATTTT
TRBJ1-2 | TRBV7-2 | - | - | CASSLVGAGGYTF | TGTGCCAGCAGCCTAGTCGGGGCGGGGGGCTACACCTTC
TRBJ2-1 | TRBV13 | TRBD1 | - | CASSRDDRDVNEQFF | TGTGCCAGCAGCCGCGATGACAGGGATGTCAATGAGCAGTTCTTC
TRBJ2-1 | TRBV7-2 | - | - | CASSSYRGNNEQFF | TGTGCCAGCAGCTCTTACCGAGGTAACAATGAGCAGTTCTTC
TRBJ1-3 | TRBV2 | TRBD1 | once | CASSRTGWQGNTIYF | TGTGCCAGCAGTCGGACAGGGTGGCAGGGAAACACCATATATTTT
TRBJ1-1 | TRBV5-4 | TRBD1 | - | CASSLDLGQVRNTEAFF | TGTGCCAGCAGCTTGGATCTGGGACAGGTGAGAAACACTGAAGCTTTCTTT
TRBJ1-6 | TRBV19 | - | - | CASSGGRYNSPLHF | TGTGCCAGTAGTGGCGGGAGGTATAATTCACCCCTCCACTTT
TRBJ2-5 | TRBV6-1 | - | - | CASSETGPKRRETQYF | TGTGCCAGCAGTGAAACGGGACCGAAGAGGAGAGAGACCCAGTACTTC
TRBJ2-1 | TRBV11-2 | TRBD1 | - | CASTLQGIEQFF | TGTGCCAGCACCCTACAGGGGATTGAGCAGTTCTTC
TRBJ2-5 | TRBV7-2 | TRBD2 | - | CASSPGLVETQYF | TGTGCCAGCAGCCCTGGACTAGTAGAGACCCAGTACTTC
TRBJ1-1 | TRBV6-5 | - | - | CASSSGHTNTEAFF | TGTGCCAGCAGTTCCGGACACACAAACACTGAAGCTTTCTTT
TRBJ2-7 | TRBV27 | - | - | CASSLLPGTYEQYF | TGTGCCAGCAGTTTATTACCAGGGACCTACGAGCAGTACTTC
TRBJ2-5 | TRBV7-3 | - | - | CASSLTSWETQYF | TGTGCCAGCAGCTTAACCTCCTGGGAGACCCAGTACTTC
TRBJ1-5 | TRBV6-5 | - | - | CASSRILSQPQHF | TGTGCCAGCAGTCGCATCTTGAGTCAGCCCCAGCATTTT
TRBJ1-6 | TRBV11-2 | - | - | CASSPEGGVSYNSPLHF | TGTGCCAGCAGCCCAGAGGGGGGGGTCTCCTATAATTCACCCCTCCACTTT
TRBJ1-1 | TRBV4-2 | - | - | CASSQYTNTEAFF | TGTGCCAGCAGCCAGTATACGAACACTGAAGCTTTCTTT
TRBJ2-7 | TRBV27 | TRBD1 | - | CASSRTGSYREQYF | TGTGCCAGCAGTAGGACAGGGTCTTATCGCGAGCAGTACTTC
TRBJ1-3 | TRBV4-1 | - | - | CASRGHRGNTIYF | TGCGCCAGCCGCGGACACCGTGGAAACACCATATATTTT
TRBJ2-7 | TRBV2 | - | - | CASREGRAGYEQYF | TGTGCCAGCAGGGAAGGACGAGCCGGGTACGAGCAGTACTTC
TRBJ1-2 | TRBV10-1 | - | - | CASDGRLGYGYTF | TGCGCCAGCGACGGCAGGTTAGGTTATGGCTACACCTTC
TRBJ2-3 | TRBV4-1 | - | - | CASSQGYGDTQYF | TGCGCCAGCAGCCAAGGATATGGGGATACGCAGTATTTT
TRBJ2-1 | TRBV10-3 | TRBD1 | - | CAISESIYRGDVYEQFF | TGTGCCATCAGTGAGTCTATATACAGGGGGGATGTGTATGAGCAGTTCTTC
TRBJ1-5 | TRBV6-6 | TRBD1 | - | CATNRGLGSNQPQHF | TGTGCCACCAACAGGGGGCTCGGAAGCAATCAGCCCCAGCATTTT
TRBJ2-7 | TRBV2 | - | - | CASSPSYEQYF | TGTGCCAGCAGCCCGTCCTACGAGCAGTACTTC
TRBJ1-4 | TRBV19 | - | - | CASIPSFGSEKLFF | TGTGCCAGTATCCCAAGTTTCGGGAGTGAAAAACTGTTTTTT
TRBJ1-3 | TRBV19 | TRBD1 | once | CASSTGQSSGNTIYF | TGTGCCAGTTCCACGGGACAGAGCTCTGGAAACACCATATATTTT
TRBJ2-3 | TRBV28 | - | - | CASRTGSGDTQYF | TGTGCCAGCAGAACGGGGTCGGGGGATACGCAGTATTTT
TRBJ1-4 | TRBV2 | TRBD1 | - | CAKRTGEEKLFF | TGTGCCAAAAGGACAGGGGAAGAAAAACTGTTTTTT
TRBJ1-2 | TRBV5-4 | - | - | CASSFAGTAYGYTF | TGTGCCAGCAGCTTCGCCGGGACGGCCTATGGCTACACCTTC
TRBJ2-7 | TRBV21-1 | - | few | CASSKEGKRGPAYEQYF | TGTGCCAGCAGCAAAGAGGGGAAGCGGGGGCCCGCCTACGAGCAGTACTTC